This entry lists 28 T cell receptor beta chains sequenced from one sample in a study of OX40 agonist ivuxolimab in advanced cancers. This table comes from immunoSEQ multiplex PCR, and its TCRdb copy is limited to in-frame clones, with some not included. This table holds 65,000 to 75,000 clones, approximately 88% found once. The material was CD4+ or CD8+ T cells sorted from blood, obtained in a trial of the OX40 agonist ivuxolimab. The receptors originated from an adult with an advanced solid tumor such as melanoma, head and neck, liver or kidney cancer.

On this clone itself: Relative to the germline gene, one junction end is altered; a read error may explain this. V and J are TRBV5-6 and TRBJ2-5; 9 nucleotides align to TRBD1. The CDR3 has 17 amino acids. Germline lookup yields CDR1 SGHDT and CDR2 YYEEEE. The CDR3 nucleotides read TGTGCCAGCAGCCCAAGCGGGACAGGGCTGAGGGGTTCCATGGGGGACTTC. Translation gives CASSPSGTGLRGSMGDF.

This clone was seen only once. The V and J genes are TRBV15 and TRBJ1-2, with 8 bases matching TRBD1. The V gene's germline CDR1 is LNHNV and CDR2 YYDKDF (reference sequence). The CDR3 covers 14 residues. V dropped 6 bases and J dropped 2; count of bases not matched to a gene: 5. CDR3 nucleotide sequence: TGTGCCACCAGTAGAAGGACAGGGAACTATGGCTACACCTTC. This codes for CATSRRTGNYGYTF.

The chain employs TRBV7-8 and TRBJ1-2, with D perhaps TRBD1 (6 bases). CDR3 length equals 13 residues. Germline V lookup: CDR1 SGHVS, CDR2 FQNEAQ. With 1 base removed from V and 8 bases from J, the gap between germline ends came to 11 bases. The CDR3 reads CASSLERGGGYTF. CDR3 sequence (DNA): TGTGCCAGCAGCTTAGAGAGGGGGGGCGGCTACACCTTC. The whole variable domain, remainder taken from reference TRBV7-8 and TRBJ1-2, is GAGVSQSPRYKVAKRGQDVALRCDPISGHVSLFWYQQALGQGPEFLTYFQNEAQLDKSGLPSDRFFAERPEGSVSTLKIQRTQQEDSAVYLCASSLERGGGYTFGSGTRLTVV.

The rearrangement links TRBV6-1 to TRBJ2-3; D is undetermined. Germline V CDR1 and CDR2: MNHNS, SASEGT. V was cut by 5 bases and J by 1 base, with 13 bases left in between. The CDR3 sequence is 15 residues long. In DNA, the CDR3 is TGTGCCAGCAGTCTATTAAATAAGGGCACAGATACGCAGTATTTT. Translating it yields CASSLLNKGTDTQYF.

The genes are TRBV10-1 and TRBJ2-7, with D unresolved. The CDR3 loop spans 11 amino acids. Germline loops: CDR1 WNHNN, CDR2 SYGVQD (reference sequence). Trimming shortened V by 11 bases and J by 4 bases, and 12 bases separated the two germline ends. DNA for the CDR3: TGCGCCCAAACGCCAGGTTACGAGCAGTACTTC. Protein sequence: CAQTPGYEQYF.

The CDR3 sequence is CASSQERTVFYPNSPLHF. DNA of the CDR3: TGCGCCAGCAGCCAAGAACGAACAGTTTTTTACCCCAATTCACCCCTCCACTTT. The chain joins TRBV4-1 to TRBJ1-6; D not resolved. V dropped 0 bases and J dropped 7 bases, with 19 bases sitting between them. The CDR3 runs 18 residues. Germline V gives CDR1 MGHRA, CDR2 YSYEKL.

V usage is TRBV7-3 and J usage is TRBJ2-1; D possibly corresponds to TRBD1 (6 bases). The ends were cut back, 0 bases at V and 5 bases at J, with 11 bases in the middle. Germline loops: CDR1 SGHTA, CDR2 FQGTGA. There are 15 residues in the CDR3. This chain's CDR3 is CASSLTRGPHNEQFF. In DNA form, the CDR3 reads TGTGCCAGCAGCTTAACCAGGGGTCCGCACAATGAGCAGTTCTTC.

This rearrangement joins TRBV9 to TRBJ2-3; TRBD2 agrees at 13 bases. V lost 4 bases and J lost 7; bases outside the gene matches: 6. The CDR3 covers 15 residues. Germline values: CDR1 SGDLS, CDR2 YYNGEE. The CDR3 bases are TGTGCCAGCAGCCCTCAGGGACTAGCGGGGAATACGCAGTATTTT. Translation gives CASSPQGLAGNTQYF.

For this clone: At the DNA level, this CDR3 is encoded by other sequences in the same sample as well. This sequence joins TRBV5-1 and TRBJ2-2; TRBD1 agrees at 9 bases. J lost 2 bases, V lost 4 bases, and 3 bases had no gene match. The CDR3 consists of 15 residues. Germline assignment: CDR1 SGHRS and CDR2 YFSETQ. CDR3 coding DNA: TGCGCCAGCAGCGCGGGACAGGGTAACACCGGGGAGCTGTTTTTT. Its protein is CASSAGQGNTGELFF.

V usage is TRBV28 and J usage is TRBJ1-5; the D gene is possibly TRBD1 (5 bases). Germline V lookup: CDR1 MDHEN, CDR2 SYDVKM. V was pared by 7 bases and J by 9 bases, with 13 bases between. This CDR3 region has 12 residues. Here the CDR3 DNA reads TGTGCCAGCAAACAGGTGGCTTGGCCCCAGCATTTT. Translating it yields CASKQVAWPQHF. The full variable domain, completed using reference TRBV28 and TRBJ1-5, is DVKVTQSSRYLVKRTGEKVFLECVQDMDHENMFWYRQDPGLGLRLIYFSYDVKMKEKGDIPEGYSVSREKKERFSLILESASTNQTSMYLCASKQVAWPQHFGDGTRLSIL.

The chain recombines TRBV5-1 with TRBJ2-3; 7 bases align to TRBD1. CDR1 SGHRS and CDR2 YFSETQ come from the germline V gene. The CDR3 sequence is 14 residues long. J gave up 5 bases and V 1 base, and 4 bases lay outside the gene matches. The CDR3 DNA is TGCGCCAGCAGCTTGACGGCAGGGGGAGATACGCAGTATTTT. Its protein is CASSLTAGGDTQYF.

V usage is TRBV6-5 and J usage is TRBJ2-7; 13 nucleotides align to TRBD2. Unmatched junction bases numbered 0, after V lost 0 bases and J lost 4 bases. Germline CDR1 and CDR2: MNHEY and SVGAGI. The CDR3 spans 15 residues. This chain's CDR3 is CASSYSTSGGYEQYF. The CDR3 DNA reads TGTGCCAGCAGTTACTCGACTAGCGGGGGGTACGAGCAGTACTTC.

The sample holds a few counts of this clone. V usage is TRBV6-1 and J usage is TRBJ1-5; D is possibly TRBD1 (6 bases). V was clipped by 8 bases and J by 6 bases, with 17 bases between them. Germline loops: CDR1 MNHNS, CDR2 SASEGT. This CDR3 spans 14 amino acids. The DNA of the CDR3 is TGTGCCAGCTGGGCAGGGATGGGGGCTCAGCCCCAGCATTTT. Translation: CASWAGMGAQPQHF.

This chain joins TRBV4-1 and TRBJ1-1; D possibly corresponds to TRBD1 (6 bases). Germline V gene data show CDR1 as MGHRA and CDR2 as YSYEKL. The CDR3 has 14 residues. Trimming shortened V by 0 bases and J by 7 bases, and 12 bases separated the two germline ends. The CDR3 reads CASSQDRVRGEAFF. The CDR3 nucleotides are TGCGCCAGCAGCCAAGATCGGGTCAGGGGTGAAGCTTTCTTT.

The chain joins TRBV19 to TRBJ2-7; TRBD2 agrees at 7 bases. Germline CDR1 LNHDA, CDR2 SQIVND (reference sequence). This CDR3 has 14 residues. The J segment lost 6 bases and the V segment lost 8 bases, leaving 13 bases of the junction unmatched. The CDR3 here is CASSEGGAPGEQYF. In DNA form, the CDR3 reads TGTGCCAGTTCCGAGGGAGGGGCGCCGGGCGAGCAGTACTTC. Full variable domain (rest looked up from reference TRBV19 and TRBJ2-7): DGGITQSPKYLFRKEGQNVTLSCEQNLNHDAMYWYRQDPGQGLRLIYYSQIVNDFQKGDIAEGYSVSREKKESFPLTVTSAQKNPTAFYLCASSEGGAPGEQYFGPGTRLTVT.

V and J are TRBV6-5 and TRBJ1-6, with 7 bases identical to TRBD1. V was pared by 6 bases and J by 13 bases, with 12 bases of the junction left unmatched. The CDR3 contains 14 residues. Per the germline V gene, CDR1 is MNHEY and CDR2 is SVGAGI. The CDR3 loop reads CASRKRQGVDPLHF. CDR3 DNA: TGTGCCAGCAGAAAAAGACAGGGAGTGGATCCCCTCCACTTT.

This chain links TRBV28 with TRBJ1-6, with D possibly matching TRBD1 (6 bases). CDR1 and CDR2 from the germline V gene are MDHEN and SYDVKM. The V end lost 4 bases, the J end lost 15 bases, and 22 bases lay between the germline ends. The CDR3 is 15 amino acids. CDR3 DNA sequence: TGTGCCAGCAGTTCGCCGGGGACACGGGAGTTGATCCTCCACTTT. Translation gives CASSSPGTRELILHF.

This clone was counted only a few times. CDR3 coding DNA: TGTGCCAGCAGCTTACAGTCAACTAATGAAAAACTGTTTTTT. It encodes CASSLQSTNEKLFF. The rearrangement uses TRBV7-9 and TRBJ1-4; D gene unclear. CDR1 and CDR2 (germline): SEHNR, FQNEAQ (reference sequence). The CDR3 length is 14 residues. Trimming pared 2 bases from V and 0 bases from J, leaving 4 bases between.

The count of this clone is one. The rearrangement links TRBV7-9 to TRBJ1-1, with D uncertain. This CDR3 is built from 12 residues. Germline lookup yields CDR1 SEHNR and CDR2 FQNEAQ (reference sequence). Trimming shortened V by 5 bases and J by 2 bases, and 6 bases separated the two germline ends. The chain's CDR3 is CASSHRNTEAFF. The CDR3 DNA reads TGTGCCAGCAGCCACAGAAACACTGAAGCTTTCTTT.

The chain couples TRBV2 to TRBJ2-1; 7 bases map to TRBD2. Germline V lookup: CDR1 SNHLY, CDR2 FYNNEI. J lost 1 base, V lost 8 bases, and 8 bases had no gene match. The CDR3 length is 15 residues. The chain's CDR3 is CASSREVGSYNEQFF. In nucleotides, the CDR3 is TGTGCCAGCTCCCGGGAGGTAGGGTCCTACAATGAGCAGTTCTTC.

The chain employs TRBV15 and TRBJ1-4; D is undetermined. This CDR3 has 13 residues. Germline values: CDR1 LNHNV, CDR2 YYDKDF (reference sequence). V dropped 5 bases and J dropped 7 bases, with 11 bases sitting between them. CDR3 sequence: CATSLKGFEKLFF. The CDR3 coding sequence is TGTGCCACCAGCCTAAAGGGTTTTGAAAAACTGTTTTTT.

Of note for this clone: Sequence at one end of the junction differs from germline and may be a read error. The rearrangement joins TRBV6-6 to TRBJ2-7, with D possibly matching TRBD1 (6 bases). CDR3 length: 16 residues. Germline V gene data show CDR1 as MNHNY and CDR2 as SVGAGI (reference sequence). CDR3 loop: CASSYRVDRNTYEQHF. The CDR3 coding sequence is TGTGCCAGCAGTTACCGAGTGGACAGAAATACCTACGAGCAGCACTTC.

The gene calls are TRBV7-8 and TRBJ1-5, with D unresolved. CDR3 length equals 14 residues. V lost 3 bases to trimming and J lost 0 bases, with 6 bases between them. Germline assignment: CDR1 SGHVS and CDR2 FQNEAQ. As DNA, the CDR3 is TGTGCCAGCAGCTTGGGCCTTAGCAATCAGCCCCAGCATTTT. Its protein is CASSLGLSNQPQHF.

The genes are TRBV11-2 and TRBJ2-7, with D possibly called TRBD1 or TRBD2 (6 bases each). CDR3 length: 14 residues. The V gene lost 4 bases and the J gene lost 5 bases, with 15 bases spanning the gap. The germline V gene encodes CDR1 SGHAT and CDR2 FQNNGV. DNA for the CDR3: TGTGCCAGCAGCTCCCCTAGGGGGGCTGACGAGCAGTACTTC. Its translation is CASSSPRGADEQYF.

The chain joins TRBV9 to TRBJ2-1, with 10 bases matching TRBD1. Germline assignment: CDR1 SGDLS and CDR2 YYNGEE. CDR3 length: 17 residues. V lost 3 bases, J lost 9 bases, and 15 bases stayed unmatched. CDR3 amino acids: CASSASGTGAWVLEQFF. In DNA form, the CDR3 reads TGTGCCAGCAGCGCAAGCGGGACAGGGGCATGGGTCCTTGAGCAGTTCTTC.

The chain combines TRBV2 with TRBJ1-4, with unresolved D. The CDR3 extends over 12 amino acids. The V gene's germline CDR1 is SNHLY and CDR2 FYNNEI. Trimming cost V 4 bases and J 12 bases, with 12 bases left between them. CDR3 coding DNA: TGTGCCAGCAGTGGAAGTTCCGGGCAACTGTTTTTT. Residues: CASSGSSGQLFF. Full variable domain (rest looked up from reference TRBV2 and TRBJ1-4): EPEVTQTPSHQVTQMGQEVILRCVPISNHLYFYWYRQILGQKVEFLVSFYNNEISEKSEIFDDQFSVERPDGSNFTLKIRSTKLEDSAMYFCASSGSSGQLFFGSGTQLSVL.

The V call is TRBV10-2, the J call TRBJ2-1; unclear D gene. CDR1 is WSHSY and CDR2 is SAAADI in the germline V gene. V was clipped by 0 bases and J by 4 bases, with 4 bases between them. CDR3 length: 13 residues. The CDR3 is CASSESRYNEQFF. Written as DNA, the CDR3 is TGCGCCAGCAGTGAGTCCAGGTACAATGAGCAGTTCTTC.

This chain links TRBV27 with TRBJ1-5, with 9 bases that match TRBD1. The CDR3 has 15 amino acids. The V gene's germline CDR1 is MNHEY and CDR2 SMNVEV (reference sequence). V dropped 7 bases and J dropped 2; count of bases not matched to a gene: 6. This chain's CDR3 is CASKPTGGGNQPQHF. The CDR3 DNA reads TGTGCCAGCAAACCAACAGGGGGCGGCAATCAGCCCCAGCATTTT.